A single sample gave rise to the 15 T cell receptor beta chains below, sequenced in a study of T cell repertoires in cytomegalovirus infection. Antigens of these TCRs are unknown. TCRdb reprocessed the reads with MiXCR, giving one entry per CDR3 protein. The sample lists about 920,000 distinct CDR3 sequences; less than 35% were seen once. Sample: cultured CD8+ T cells from PBMCs, taken from culture after CMV antigen stimulation. These receptors all come from a human donor in good health (CMV status not recorded). Some clones in this sample may be carry-over from other donors' samples.

The chain is built from TRBV19 and TRBJ2-3, with a possible D match to TRBD1 (6 bases). The CDR3 has 16 amino acids. Germline assignment: CDR1 LNHDA and CDR2 SQIVND (reference sequence). Trimming removed 0 bases from V and 1 base from J, with 11 bases in between. CDR3 sequence: CASSIDLYRGTDTQYF. CDR3 bases: TGTGCCAGTAGTATAGATTTGTACAGGGGCACAGATACGCAGTATTTT. Combining the CDR3 with reference TRBV19 and TRBJ2-3 gives the whole variable domain DGGITQSPKYLFRKEGQNVTLSCEQNLNHDAMYWYRQDPGQGLRLIYYSQIVNDFQKGDIAEGYSVSREKKESFPLTVTSAQKNPTAFYLCASSIDLYRGTDTQYFGPGTRLTVL.

This chain links TRBV6-6 with TRBJ1-3; D ambiguous. Trimming took off 4 bases at V and 0 bases at J, with 13 bases between the two ends. The germline V gene encodes CDR1 MNHNY and CDR2 SVGAGI (reference sequence). The CDR3 is made up of 16 amino acids. CDR3 amino acids: CASSSPGRPSGNTIYF. Written as DNA, the CDR3 is TGTGCCAGCAGTTCCCCAGGACGGCCCTCTGGAAACACCATATATTTT.

This clonotype showed up just a few times. V and J are TRBV6-8 and TRBJ1-1, with a possible D match to TRBD1 (5 bases). This CDR3 spans 15 amino acids. Trimming pared 5 bases from V and 0 bases from J, leaving 13 bases between. In germline, CDR1 is MNHGY, CDR2 SAAAGT. The CDR3 is CASSADRNMNTEAFF. CDR3 DNA sequence: TGTGCCAGCAGTGCCGACAGAAACATGAACACTGAAGCTTTCTTT.

CDR3 loop: CASSPKGDNEQFF. In DNA form, the CDR3 reads TGTGCCAGCTCACCGAAGGGGGACAATGAGCAGTTCTTC. V and J are TRBV18 and TRBJ2-1; TRBD1 is a possible D gene (6 bases). Germline V gene sequence: CDR1 KGHSH, CDR2 LQKENI. The CDR3 length is 13 residues. Trimming left V 3 bases short and J 5 bases short, with 8 bases between.

The genes are TRBV5-1 and TRBJ1-1; D ambiguous. Trimming cost V 3 bases and J 6 bases, with 18 bases left between them. Germline V gene lookup returns CDR1 SGHRS and CDR2 YFSETQ. The CDR3 is 15 amino acids. The CDR3 sequence is CASSSTTLTPAEAFF. Written as DNA, the CDR3 is TGCGCCAGCAGCTCGACAACCCTGACGCCAGCTGAAGCTTTCTTT.

The table lists this clonotype with a few counts. This chain links TRBV20-1 with TRBJ2-1, with D maybe TRBD2 (6 bases). CDR1 is DFQATT and CDR2 is SNEGSKA in the germline V gene (reference sequence). V shed 1 base and J shed 6 bases, with 10 bases lying between them. The CDR3 has 13 residues. The CDR3 region is CSARGLEGNEQFF. Written as DNA, the CDR3 is TGCAGTGCTAGAGGACTAGAGGGCAATGAGCAGTTCTTC.

This clonotype was picked up one time. The CDR3 spells CASGWKPGTVYGYTF. CDR3 nucleotide sequence: TGTGCTAGTGGTTGGAAACCAGGGACCGTCTATGGCTACACCTTC. The rearrangement uses TRBV12-5 and TRBJ1-2, with D perhaps TRBD1 (5 bases). The V and J ends lost 4 bases and 4 bases respectively, with 16 bases between them. Germline assignment: CDR1 LGHNT and CDR2 FRNRAP. The CDR3 length is 15 residues.

Comment on this clonotype: Given a much more abundant clone one base away, this may be a read error. The V gene is TRBV7-9, the J gene TRBJ2-5, with 15 bases fitting TRBD2. J gave up 5 bases and V 5 bases, and 9 bases lay outside the gene matches. The germline V gene has CDR1 SEHNR and CDR2 FQNEAQ (reference sequence). This CDR3 is built from 17 residues. CDR3 protein: CASSPRTSGGVWETQYF. The CDR3 nucleotides read TGTGCCAGCAGCCCCCGGACTAGCGGGGGGGTCTGGGAGACCCAGTACTTC.

The table lists this clonotype with a few counts. The chain couples TRBV6-2 or TRBV6-3 to TRBJ2-7; no clear D gene. Trimming removed 2 bases from V and 3 bases from J, with 5 bases in between. Germline CDR1 reads MNHEY; CDR2 reads SVGEGT. The CDR3 extends over 12 amino acids. Here the CDR3 reads CASSYDLYEQYF. In DNA, the CDR3 is TGTGCCAGCAGTTACGATCTCTACGAGCAGTACTTC.

About this clonotype itself: A clone one base away is much larger, so this may be a read error. This chain links TRBV6-2 or TRBV6-3 with TRBJ2-3, with D possibly matching TRBD2 (7 bases). The V gene lost 6 bases and the J gene lost 6 bases, with 19 bases spanning the gap. The CDR3 consists of 15 residues. Germline assignment: CDR1 MNHEY and CDR2 SVGEGT. The CDR3 loop is CASRYGGRWFDTQYF. In nucleotides, the CDR3 is TGTGCCAGCAGATACGGGGGGCGCTGGTTCGATACGCAGTATTTT.

This clonotype appeared many times. The chain combines TRBV6-1 with TRBJ2-2, with 8 bases identical to TRBD1. Germline CDR1 and CDR2: MNHNS and SASEGT. The CDR3 has 17 amino acids. V shed 3 bases, J shed 0 bases, and the junction held 6 bases outside the gene matches. CDR3 nucleotide sequence: TGTGCCAGCAGTGACCCGGGACAGGTGTCGAACACCGGGGAGCTGTTTTTT. Translated, it gives CASSDPGQVSNTGELFF.

This clonotype was seen a few times. DNA of the CDR3: TGTGCCAGCAGCCCTACAGGGGCGCAGATCACAGATACGCAGTATTTT. Amino acids: CASSPTGAQITDTQYF. This chain links TRBV27 with TRBJ2-3, with 7 bases matching TRBD1. The germline CDR1 and CDR2 sequences are MNHEY and SMNVEV (reference sequence). CDR3 length: 16 amino acids. V shed 6 bases, J shed 2 bases, and the junction held 11 bases outside the gene matches.

The V and J genes are TRBV12-3 or TRBV12-4 and TRBJ1-2, with D unresolved. This CDR3 comprises 14 residues. Trimming removed 3 bases at V and 0 bases at J, with 8 bases between. For the CDR3, the DNA is TGTGCCAGCAGTTTGGAGGATTCTAACTATGGCTACACCTTC. Protein product: CASSLEDSNYGYTF.

The V call is TRBV4-3, the J call TRBJ1-4; D is uncertain. This CDR3 is built from 15 residues. V was trimmed by 0 bases and J by 6 bases, leaving 11 bases between them. CDR1 is LGHNA, CDR2 YSLEER, per germline. CDR3 in DNA: TGCGCCAGCAGCCAAGATTCTGGGATAGATGAAAAACTGTTTTTT. Protein: CASSQDSGIDEKLFF.

This clonotype was recorded many times. The rearrangement links TRBV7-8 to TRBJ1-2; no firm D call. V gave up 1 base and J gave up 1 base, with 7 bases separating them. In germline, CDR1 is SGHVS, CDR2 FQNEAQ. There are 14 residues in the CDR3. The CDR3 nucleotides are TGTGCCAGCAGCTTAGGTCCGGGTAACTATGGCTACACCTTC. Its protein is CASSLGPGNYGYTF. The variable domain in full, with the rest retrieved from reference TRBV7-8 and TRBJ1-2, is GAGVSQSPRYKVAKRGQDVALRCDPISGHVSLFWYQQALGQGPEFLTYFQNEAQLDKSGLPSDRFFAERPEGSVSTLKIQRTQQEDSAVYLCASSLGPGNYGYTFGSGTRLTVV.